These T cell receptor beta chains were read from a single sample in a study of shared clonotypes between healthy human individuals. The repertoire was sequenced with immunoSEQ multiplex PCR; TCRdb's copy has only in-frame clones and lacks some. Here the sample spans over 150,000 clones, approximately 61% being singletons. The source material was memory CD4+ T cells sorted from blood. The source of these receptors is a man aged 30-40 years in good health. CDR3s leave out the opening cysteine and the closing phenylalanine or tryptophan. Each record gives: V gene, J gene, CDR3 protein.

TRBV9	TRBJ2-2	ASSVGIANTGELF
TRBV5-1	TRBJ2-1	ASSLDLVYEQF
TRBV9	TRBJ1-5	ASSVGAAHNQPQH
TRBV9	TRBJ1-4	ASSRQGIEKLF
TRBV2	TRBJ2-7	ASRRTSGGFYSYEQY
TRBV7-3	TRBJ2-2	ASSPRGLTSGESHGELF
TRBV28	TRBJ2-7	ASSGNRRRSSYEQY
TRBV15	TRBJ2-1	ATSRDSGTVDNEQF
TRBV5-4	TRBJ2-7	ASSLQDRGFYEQY
TRBV7-6	TRBJ2-1	ASSAREGAYNEQF
TRBV6-1	TRBJ2-7	ASQGQGFVQQY
TRBV6-6	TRBJ2-1	ASSYTLTGSNEQF
TRBV12-2	TRBJ2-5	ASRLGLNEETQY
TRBV29-1	TRBJ1-2	SVEGGVGSMNYGYT
TRBV20-1	TRBJ1-2	SARDRVGYT
TRBV4-2	TRBJ1-1	ASSPEGQNTEAF
TRBV6-5	TRBJ1-1	ASSYSTGANTEAF
TRBV29-1	TRBJ2-5	SVEGHDSRETQY
TRBV13	TRBJ2-2	ASSLKQGTGELF
TRBV20-1	TRBJ1-1	SARIRAEAF
TRBV18	TRBJ2-7	ASSPGSQQGNEQY
TRBV11-2	TRBJ1-1	ASSLRQYTEAF
TRBV7-2	TRBJ2-7	ASSFLADPGYEQY
TRBV5-4	TRBJ2-7	ASSQWTSAFYEQY
TRBV7-2	TRBJ2-5	ASSSGGTGIEETQY
TRBV10-2	TRBJ1-1	ASSVEGRRTEAF
TRBV5-5	TRBJ2-7	ASRFASDSYEQY
TRBV11-2	TRBJ2-6	ASSRPTDSGANVLT
TRBV9	TRBJ2-3	ASSVVGWGTDTQY
TRBV30	TRBJ2-5	AWSSGLQETQY
TRBV19	TRBJ1-5	ASSIMGNQPQH
TRBV27	TRBJ1-4	ASSLWARPATNEKLF
TRBV25-1	TRBJ2-7	ASSESPRGQGISYEQY
TRBV2	TRBJ2-2	ASRVGTGELF
TRBV5-5	TRBJ2-1	ASSWIAVNEQF
TRBV9	TRBJ2-1	ASSVDSSGYNEQF
TRBV28	TRBJ2-7	ASSLEDYEQY
TRBV5-6	TRBJ1-5	ASSVGTNQPQH
TRBV6-1	TRBJ2-7	ASSEPGQIYEQY
TRBV5-4	TRBJ2-7	ASSSPGRTSYEQY
TRBV2	TRBJ2-5	ASSERGQETQY